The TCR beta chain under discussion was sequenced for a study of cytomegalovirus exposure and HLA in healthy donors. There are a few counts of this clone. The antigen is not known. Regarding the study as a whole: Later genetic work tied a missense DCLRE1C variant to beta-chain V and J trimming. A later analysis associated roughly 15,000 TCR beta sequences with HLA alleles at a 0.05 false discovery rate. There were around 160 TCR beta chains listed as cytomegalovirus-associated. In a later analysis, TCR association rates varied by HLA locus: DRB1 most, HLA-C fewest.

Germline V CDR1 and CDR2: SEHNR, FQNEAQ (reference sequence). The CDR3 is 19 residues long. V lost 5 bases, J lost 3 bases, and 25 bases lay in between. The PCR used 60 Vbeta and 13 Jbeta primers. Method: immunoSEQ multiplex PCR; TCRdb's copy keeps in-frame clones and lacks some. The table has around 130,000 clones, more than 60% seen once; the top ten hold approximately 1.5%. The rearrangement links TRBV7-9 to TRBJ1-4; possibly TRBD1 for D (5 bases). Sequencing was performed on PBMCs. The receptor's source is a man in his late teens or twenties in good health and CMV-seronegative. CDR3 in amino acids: CASSQTWGGVLIANEKLFF. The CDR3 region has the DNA TGTGCCAGCAGCCAAACCTGGGGCGGGGTCCTGATAGCTAATGAAAAACTGTTTTTT. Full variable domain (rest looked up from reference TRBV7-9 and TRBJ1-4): DTGVSQNPRHKITKRGQNVTFRCDPISEHNRLYWYRQTLGQGPEFLTYFQNEAQLEKSRLLSDRFSAERPKGSFSTLEIQRTEQGDSAMYLCASSQTWGGVLIANEKLFFGSGTQLSVL.